This TCR beta chain stems from a study of shared clonotypes between healthy human individuals. Study in general: Donor composition was a couple of women and a few men, aged 18 to 49.

There are 15 residues in the CDR3. Looked up from germline, CDR1 is SGHRS and CDR2 is YFSETQ. Recent acute infections and vaccinations were absent in the healthy HIV-negative adult donors. The table came from immunoSEQ multiplex PCR; TCRdb's copy has only in-frame clones and leaves some out. This sample yields 550,000 to 600,000 clones, of which roughly 72% are seen a single time; around 13% belongs to the top ten. Points on this clone: A much larger clone lies a single base off, so this may be a read error.

Sequenced: PBMCs. V usage is TRBV5-1 and J usage is TRBJ2-7; D tentatively fits TRBD1 or TRBD2 (5 bases each). The TCR was taken from a middle-aged woman in good health. Some clones in this sample may be carry-over from other donors' samples. CDR3 region: CASSLNAGSPYKQYF. CDR3 nucleotide sequence: TGCGCCAGCAGCTTGAATGCAGGGAGTCCCTACAAGCAGTACTTC.